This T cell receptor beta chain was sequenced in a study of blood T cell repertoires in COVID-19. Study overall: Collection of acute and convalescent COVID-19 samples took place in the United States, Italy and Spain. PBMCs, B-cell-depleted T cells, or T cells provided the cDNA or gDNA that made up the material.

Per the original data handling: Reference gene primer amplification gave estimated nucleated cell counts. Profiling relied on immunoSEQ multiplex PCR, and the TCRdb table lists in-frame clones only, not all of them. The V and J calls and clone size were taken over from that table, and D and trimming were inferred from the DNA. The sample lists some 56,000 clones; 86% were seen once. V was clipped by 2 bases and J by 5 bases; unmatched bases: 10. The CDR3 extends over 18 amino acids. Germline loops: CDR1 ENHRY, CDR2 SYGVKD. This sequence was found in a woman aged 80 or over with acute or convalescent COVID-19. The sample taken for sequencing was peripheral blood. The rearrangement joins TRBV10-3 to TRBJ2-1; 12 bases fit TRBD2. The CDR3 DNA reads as TGTGCCATCAGTGAGAGACTAGCGGGAGATAACGTAAACAATGAGCAGTTCTTC. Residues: CAISERLAGDNVNNEQFF.